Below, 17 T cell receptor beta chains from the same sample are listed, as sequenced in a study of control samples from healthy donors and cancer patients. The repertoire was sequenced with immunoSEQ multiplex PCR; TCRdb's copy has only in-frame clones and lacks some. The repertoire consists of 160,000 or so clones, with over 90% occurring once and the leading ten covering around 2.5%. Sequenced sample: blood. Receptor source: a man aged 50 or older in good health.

The CDR3 is CASRGGLNTEAFF. CDR3 DNA sequence: TGTGCCAGCCGAGGGGGCCTGAACACTGAAGCTTTCTTT. The chain carries TRBV3-1 (or the pseudogene TRBV3-2) and TRBJ1-1; 7 bases line up with TRBD1. The CDR3 extends over 13 amino acids. The germline V gene encodes CDR1 LGHDT and CDR2 YNNKEL (reference sequence). J was trimmed by 0 bases and V by 8 bases; bases with no gene match: 3.

CDR3 in amino acids: CASSPAGTGGPDTQYF. In nucleotides, the CDR3 is TGTGCCAGCTCACCGGCCGGGACAGGAGGTCCAGATACGCAGTATTTT. The chain couples TRBV18 to TRBJ2-3; 8 positions match TRBD1. From germline, CDR1 is KGHSH and CDR2 LQKENI. V lost 3 bases, J lost 4 bases, and 9 bases stayed unmatched. The CDR3 extends over 16 amino acids.

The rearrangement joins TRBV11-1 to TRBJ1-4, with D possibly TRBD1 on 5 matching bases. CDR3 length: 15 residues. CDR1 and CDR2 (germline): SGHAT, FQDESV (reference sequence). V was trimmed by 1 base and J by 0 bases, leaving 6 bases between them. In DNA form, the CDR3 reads TGTGCCAGCAGCTTAGGGACATCAACTAATGAAAAACTGTTTTTT. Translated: CASSLGTSTNEKLFF.

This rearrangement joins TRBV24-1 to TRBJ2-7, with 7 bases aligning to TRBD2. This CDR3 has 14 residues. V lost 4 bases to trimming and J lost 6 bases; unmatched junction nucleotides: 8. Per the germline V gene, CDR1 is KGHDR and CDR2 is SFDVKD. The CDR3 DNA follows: TGTGCCACCAGTGACGGGGGGTTGGCCTCCGAGCAGTACTTC. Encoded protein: CATSDGGLASEQYF.

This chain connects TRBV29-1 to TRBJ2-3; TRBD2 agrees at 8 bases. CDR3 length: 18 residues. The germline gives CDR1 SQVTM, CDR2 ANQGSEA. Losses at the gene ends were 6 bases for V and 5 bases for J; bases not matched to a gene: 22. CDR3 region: CSVPRPIRLARAGDTQYF. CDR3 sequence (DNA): TGCAGCGTCCCAAGACCGATAAGACTAGCGCGAGCTGGAGATACGCAGTATTTT.

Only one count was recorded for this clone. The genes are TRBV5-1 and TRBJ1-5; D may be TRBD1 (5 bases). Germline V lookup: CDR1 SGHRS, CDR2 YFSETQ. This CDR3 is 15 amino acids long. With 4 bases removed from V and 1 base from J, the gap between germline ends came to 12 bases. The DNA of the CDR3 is TGCGCCAGCAGCCGGTCGGGGGACAGCAATCAGCCCCAGCATTTT. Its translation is CASSRSGDSNQPQHF.

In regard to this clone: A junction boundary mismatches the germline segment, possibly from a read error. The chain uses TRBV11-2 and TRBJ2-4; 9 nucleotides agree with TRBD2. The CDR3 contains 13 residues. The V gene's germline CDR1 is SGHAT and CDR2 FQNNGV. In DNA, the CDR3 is TGTGCCAGCAGCCCGGAGGCGGGAGGGCCTCCGCGCTTC. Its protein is CASSPEAGGPPRF. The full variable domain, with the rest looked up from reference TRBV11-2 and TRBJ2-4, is EAGVAQSPRYKIIEKRQSVAFWCNPISGHATLYWYQQILGQGPKLLIQFQNNGVVDDSQLPKDRFSAERLKGVDSTLKIQPAKLEDSAVYLCASSPEAGGPPRFGAGTRLSVL.

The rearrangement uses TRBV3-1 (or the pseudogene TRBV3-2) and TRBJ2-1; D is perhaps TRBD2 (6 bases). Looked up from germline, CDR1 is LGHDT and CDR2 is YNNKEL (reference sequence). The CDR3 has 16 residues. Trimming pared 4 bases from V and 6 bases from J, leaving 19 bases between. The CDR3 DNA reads TGTGCCAGCAGCCCTTACACGGGCGGGGCTACCAATGAGCAGTTCTTC. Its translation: CASSPYTGGATNEQFF.

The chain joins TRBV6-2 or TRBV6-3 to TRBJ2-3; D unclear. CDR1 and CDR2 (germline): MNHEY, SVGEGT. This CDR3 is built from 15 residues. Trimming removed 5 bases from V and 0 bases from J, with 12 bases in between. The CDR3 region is CASSARRISTDTQYF. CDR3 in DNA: TGTGCCAGCAGTGCCAGGCGGATTAGCACAGATACGCAGTATTTT.

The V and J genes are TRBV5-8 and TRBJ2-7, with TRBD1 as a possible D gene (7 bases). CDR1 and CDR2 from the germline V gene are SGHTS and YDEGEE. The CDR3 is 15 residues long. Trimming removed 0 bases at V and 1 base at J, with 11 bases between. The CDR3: CASSLASGGSYEQYF. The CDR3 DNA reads TGTGCCAGCAGCTTGGCGTCAGGGGGGTCCTACGAGCAGTACTTC.

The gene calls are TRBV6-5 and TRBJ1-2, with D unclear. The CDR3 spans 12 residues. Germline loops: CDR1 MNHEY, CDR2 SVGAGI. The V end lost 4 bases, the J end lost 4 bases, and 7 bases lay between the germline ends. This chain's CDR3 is CASSSQSYGYTF. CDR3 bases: TGTGCCAGCAGTTCCCAAAGCTATGGCTACACCTTC.

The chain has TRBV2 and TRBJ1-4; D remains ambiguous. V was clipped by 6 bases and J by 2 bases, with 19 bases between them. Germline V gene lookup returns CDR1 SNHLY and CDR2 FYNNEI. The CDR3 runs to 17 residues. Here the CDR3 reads CASRNTPRGGTNEKLFF. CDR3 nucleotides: TGTGCCAGCAGGAACACCCCTCGGGGAGGCACTAATGAAAAACTGTTTTTT.

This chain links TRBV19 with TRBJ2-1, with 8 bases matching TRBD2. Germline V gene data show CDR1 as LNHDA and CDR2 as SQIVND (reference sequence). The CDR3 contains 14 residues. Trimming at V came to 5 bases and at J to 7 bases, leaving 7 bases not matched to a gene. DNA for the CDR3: TGTGCCAGTAGTGTGACTAGCGTAATAAATGAGCAGTTCTTC. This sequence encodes CASSVTSVINEQFF.

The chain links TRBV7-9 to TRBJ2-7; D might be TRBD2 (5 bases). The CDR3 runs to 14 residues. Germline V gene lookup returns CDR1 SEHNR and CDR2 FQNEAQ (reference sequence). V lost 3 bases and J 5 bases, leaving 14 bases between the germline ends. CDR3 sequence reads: CASSFGPRGHEQYF. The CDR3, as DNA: TGTGCCAGCAGCTTTGGGCCCAGAGGGCACGAGCAGTACTTC.

For the CDR3, the DNA is TGTGCCACCAGCAGCTCAGGAGTCCCTACGCAGTATTTT. Translated, it gives CATSSSGVPTQYF. V usage is TRBV15 and J usage is TRBJ2-3; no clear D. The CDR3 length is 13 residues. V was cut by 3 bases and J by 8 bases, with 12 bases left in between. The V gene's germline CDR1 is LNHNV and CDR2 YYDKDF (reference sequence).

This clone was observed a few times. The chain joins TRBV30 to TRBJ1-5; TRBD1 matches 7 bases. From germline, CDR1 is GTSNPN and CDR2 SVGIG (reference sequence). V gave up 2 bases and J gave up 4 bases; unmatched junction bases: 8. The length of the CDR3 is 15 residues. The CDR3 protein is CAWSSPDRRNQPQHF. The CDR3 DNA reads TGTGCCTGGAGTTCCCCGGACAGGCGGAATCAGCCCCAGCATTTT.

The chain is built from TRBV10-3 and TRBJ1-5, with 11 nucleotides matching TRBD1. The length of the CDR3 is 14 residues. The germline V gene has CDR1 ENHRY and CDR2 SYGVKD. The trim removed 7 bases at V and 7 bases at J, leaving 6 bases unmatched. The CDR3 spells CAIKGQGVRQPQHF. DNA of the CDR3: TGTGCCATCAAGGGACAGGGGGTTCGGCAGCCCCAGCATTTT.